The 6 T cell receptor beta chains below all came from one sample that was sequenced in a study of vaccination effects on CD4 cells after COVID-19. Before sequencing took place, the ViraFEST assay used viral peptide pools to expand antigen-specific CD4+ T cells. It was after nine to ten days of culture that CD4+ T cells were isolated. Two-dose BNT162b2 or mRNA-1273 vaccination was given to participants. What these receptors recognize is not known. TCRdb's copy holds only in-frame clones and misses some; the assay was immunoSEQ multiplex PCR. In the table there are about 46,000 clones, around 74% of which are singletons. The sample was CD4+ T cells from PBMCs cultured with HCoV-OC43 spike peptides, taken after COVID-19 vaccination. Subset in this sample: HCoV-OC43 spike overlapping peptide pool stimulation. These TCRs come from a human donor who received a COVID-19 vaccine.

CDR3 in DNA: TGCAGTGCTAGTAAGGGGGGCCTAGTTTCAGATACGCAGTATTTT. It yields the protein CSASKGGLVSDTQYF. The genes are TRBV20-1 and TRBJ2-3; either TRBD1 or TRBD2 may fit D (6 bases each). V dropped 3 bases and J dropped 4 bases, with 17 bases sitting between them. Germline CDR1 and CDR2: DFQATT and SNEGSKA (reference sequence). The CDR3 covers 15 residues.

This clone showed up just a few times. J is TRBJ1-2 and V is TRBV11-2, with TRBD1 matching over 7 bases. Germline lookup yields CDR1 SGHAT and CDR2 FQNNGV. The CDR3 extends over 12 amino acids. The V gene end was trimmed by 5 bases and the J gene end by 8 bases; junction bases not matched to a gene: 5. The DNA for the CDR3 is TGTGCCAGCAGCACAACAGGGGTCGGCTACACCTTC. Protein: CASSTTGVGYTF. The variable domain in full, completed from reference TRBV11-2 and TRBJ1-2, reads EAGVAQSPRYKIIEKRQSVAFWCNPISGHATLYWYQQILGQGPKLLIQFQNNGVVDDSQLPKDRFSAERLKGVDSTLKIQPAKLEDSAVYLCASSTTGVGYTFGSGTRLTVV.

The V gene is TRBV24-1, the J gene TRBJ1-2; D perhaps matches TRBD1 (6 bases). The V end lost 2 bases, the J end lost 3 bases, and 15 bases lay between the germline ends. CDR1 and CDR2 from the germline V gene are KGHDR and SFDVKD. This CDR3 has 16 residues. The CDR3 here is CATSDWEHRADYGYTF. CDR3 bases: TGTGCCACCAGTGATTGGGAGCACAGGGCTGACTATGGCTACACCTTC.

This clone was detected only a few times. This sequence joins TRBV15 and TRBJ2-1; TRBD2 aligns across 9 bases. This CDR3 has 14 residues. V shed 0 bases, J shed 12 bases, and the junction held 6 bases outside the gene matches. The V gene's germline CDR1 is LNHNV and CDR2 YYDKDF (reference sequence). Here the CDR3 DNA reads TGTGCCACCAGCAGAGAGGTAGCGGGAGAGGGGCAGTTCTTC. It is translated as CATSREVAGEGQFF.

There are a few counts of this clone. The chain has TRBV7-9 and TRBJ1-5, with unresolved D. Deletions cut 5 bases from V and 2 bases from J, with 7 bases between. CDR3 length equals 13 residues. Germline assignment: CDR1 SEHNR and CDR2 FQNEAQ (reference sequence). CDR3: CASSPGGNQPQHF. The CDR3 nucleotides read TGTGCCAGCAGCCCCGGGGGCAATCAGCCCCAGCATTTT.

The CDR3 nucleotides are TGCGCCAGCAGCCAAGTCGGCACGACAGGGAACTATGGCTACACCTTC. As protein: CASSQVGTTGNYGYTF. The rearrangement joins TRBV4-1 to TRBJ1-2; 7 nucleotides agree with TRBD1. The germline V gene encodes CDR1 MGHRA and CDR2 YSYEKL. The V gene end was trimmed by 1 base and the J gene end by 2 bases; junction bases not matched to a gene: 7. This CDR3 is built from 16 residues.